Shown below are 21 T cell receptor beta chains from a single sample sequenced in a study of T cell responses to AZD1222 COVID-19 vaccine. TCRdb's table, derived via immunoSEQ multiplex PCR, lists solely in-frame clones and lacks some. The sample records 120,000 or so clones, around 87% being singletons. The source material was peripheral blood, sampled on day 0 of AZD1222 vaccination. The receptor source for this set is an adult in good health.

V gene TRBV7-9 combines with J gene TRBJ1-2, with D maybe TRBD1 (5 bases). Germline lookup yields CDR1 SEHNR and CDR2 FQNEAQ (reference sequence). V was shortened by 0 bases and J by 4 bases, with 12 bases between the two germline ends. The length of the CDR3 is 15 residues. CDR3 residues: CASSLAGGQGYGYTF. CDR3 sequence (DNA): TGTGCCAGCAGCTTAGCGGGCGGGCAGGGCTATGGCTACACCTTC.

The chain links TRBV19 to TRBJ1-3, with D uncertain. The germline V gene has CDR1 LNHDA and CDR2 SQIVND (reference sequence). V lost 5 bases to trimming and J lost 8 bases, with 16 bases between them. CDR3 length equals 14 residues. Here the CDR3 reads CASSPRHLRHTIYF. CDR3 in DNA: TGTGCCAGTAGTCCCCGACACCTTCGGCACACCATATATTTT.

V and J are TRBV6-5 and TRBJ2-7, with TRBD1 matching 8 bases. Unmatched junction bases numbered 13, after V lost 6 bases and J lost 6 bases. This CDR3 has 15 amino acids. CDR1 and CDR2 (germline): MNHEY, SVGAGI. CDR3 bases: TGTGCCAGCAGCCAAAGGTTGGGACAGGCGGGCGAGCAGTACTTC. Its protein is CASSQRLGQAGEQYF.

CDR3 in amino acids: CASSLVSGASNTGELFF. CDR3 in DNA: TGTGCCAGCAGCTTAGTTTCAGGAGCTTCGAACACCGGGGAGCTGTTTTTT. The chain couples TRBV7-6 to TRBJ2-2; D is unresolved. The germline CDR1 and CDR2 sequences are SGHVS and FNYEAQ. There are 17 residues in the CDR3. V lost 1 base to trimming and J lost 0 bases, with 12 bases between them.

The genes are TRBV29-1 and TRBJ1-1, with D possibly TRBD1 on 5 matching bases. Deletions cut 7 bases from V and 1 base from J, with 19 bases between. CDR3 length: 15 amino acids. From germline, CDR1 is SQVTM and CDR2 ANQGSEA. This CDR3 reads CSAALSGTSNTEAFF. The CDR3 DNA reads as TGCAGCGCGGCGCTTAGCGGGACCTCGAACACTGAAGCTTTCTTT. Based on the CDR3 plus reference TRBV29-1 and TRBJ1-1, the full variable domain is SAVISQKPSRDICQRGTSLTIQCQVDSQVTMMFWYRQQPGQSLTLIATANQGSEATYESGFVIDKFPISRPNLTFSTLTVSNMSPEDSSIYLCSAALSGTSNTEAFFGQGTRLTVV.

Written as DNA, the CDR3 is TGTGCCAGCAGGGCGCAGGGAGGCAATCAGCCCCAGCATTTT. It specifies CASRAQGGNQPQHF. The rearrangement uses TRBV6-5 and TRBJ1-5, with TRBD1 as a possible D gene (5 bases). The CDR3 contains 14 residues. Germline CDR1 reads MNHEY; CDR2 reads SVGAGI. With 6 bases removed from V and 2 bases from J, the gap between germline ends came to 11 bases.

The chain is built from TRBV5-1 and TRBJ1-3; 7 positions agree with TRBD1. The CDR3 loop spans 13 amino acids. The V segment lost 5 bases and the J segment 2 bases; nucleotides outside the gene matches: 1. The germline V gene encodes CDR1 SGHRS and CDR2 YFSETQ. The CDR3 nucleotides are TGCGCCAGCAGACAGGGGCCTGGAAACACCATATATTTT. Translation gives CASRQGPGNTIYF.

The rearrangement uses TRBV25-1 and TRBJ1-1, with D possibly matching TRBD1 (6 bases). This CDR3 contains 13 residues. Between the trimmed V and J ends, which lost 8 bases and 11 bases, there was a span of 21 bases. CDR1 is MGHDK and CDR2 is SYGVNS in the germline V gene. CDR3 sequence: CASVRGGQFGAFF. CDR3 nucleotide sequence: TGTGCCAGCGTACGAGGGGGGCAGTTTGGGGCTTTCTTT. Full variable domain (missing parts from reference TRBV25-1 and TRBJ1-1): EADIYQTPRYLVIGTGKKITLECSQTMGHDKMYWYQQDPGMELHLIHYSYGVNSTEKGDLSSESTVSRIRTEHFPLTLESARPSHTSQYLCASVRGGQFGAFFGQGTRLTVV.

This chain joins TRBV30 and TRBJ2-1; unclear D gene. Trimming took off 5 bases at V and 0 bases at J, with 8 bases between the two ends. The CDR3 length is 13 residues. The germline V gene encodes CDR1 GTSNPN and CDR2 SVGIG (reference sequence). As DNA, the CDR3 is TGTGCCTGGGGGCTTAGCTCCTACAATGAGCAGTTCTTC. It specifies CAWGLSSYNEQFF. Combining the CDR3 with reference TRBV30 and TRBJ2-1 gives the whole variable domain SQTIHQWPATLVQPVGSPLSLECTVEGTSNPNLYWYRQAAGRGLQLLFYSVGIGQISSEVPQNLSASRPQDRQFILSSKKLLLSDSGFYLCAWGLSSYNEQFFGPGTRLTVL.

V gene TRBV18 combines with J gene TRBJ1-3; maybe TRBD1 (6 bases). CDR1 and CDR2 from the germline V gene are KGHSH and LQKENI. V lost 5 bases, J lost 1 base, and 12 bases lay in between. The CDR3 loop spans 15 amino acids. CDR3 region: CASSSGTNSGNTIYF. Written as DNA, the CDR3 is TGTGCCAGCTCATCCGGGACAAATTCTGGAAACACCATATATTTT. The full variable domain, its missing parts supplied by reference TRBV18 and TRBJ1-3, is NAGVMQNPRHLVRRRGQEARLRCSPMKGHSHVYWYRQLPEEGLKFMVYLQKENIIDESGMPKERFSAEFPKEGPSILRIQQVVRGDSAAYFCASSSGTNSGNTIYFGEGSWLTVV.

The gene calls are TRBV7-3 and TRBJ1-1, with D possibly being TRBD1 (5 bases). V lost 4 bases and J lost 4, with 16 bases in between. The CDR3 is made up of 15 amino acids. Germline lookup yields CDR1 SGHTA and CDR2 FQGTGA. The chain's CDR3 is CASSSGLLGATEAFF. CDR3 bases: TGTGCCAGCAGCTCGGGACTTCTTGGGGCCACTGAAGCTTTCTTT.

The table lists this clone with a count of one. The chain couples TRBV6-1 to TRBJ1-1; maybe TRBD1 (5 bases). The CDR3 extends over 15 amino acids. Trimming took off 3 bases at V and 3 bases at J, with 14 bases between the two ends. Germline CDR1 reads MNHNS; CDR2 reads SASEGT. CDR3 sequence reads: CASSDPQGGDTEAFF. The DNA for the CDR3 is TGTGCCAGCAGTGACCCCCAGGGAGGGGACACTGAAGCTTTCTTT.

This sequence joins TRBV2 and TRBJ2-6; 7 bases line up with TRBD2. Germline CDR1 SNHLY, CDR2 FYNNEI. Trimming cost V 4 bases and J 0 bases; bases outside gene matches: 9. The CDR3 is made up of 18 amino acids. The CDR3 region has the DNA TGTGCCAGCAGTGCGACTAGCTTAGCGTTCTCTGGGGCCAACGTCCTGACTTTC. Translation gives CASSATSLAFSGANVLTF.

CDR3 sequence: CASSTGSSPLHF. The DNA of the CDR3 is TGTGCCAGCAGCACAGGGTCTTCACCCCTCCACTTT. The chain employs TRBV2 and TRBJ1-6; TRBD1 is a possible D gene (6 bases). From germline, CDR1 is SNHLY and CDR2 FYNNEI. V was cut by 6 bases and J by 9 bases, with 9 bases left in between. The length of the CDR3 is 12 residues.

The J gene is TRBJ1-3, the V gene TRBV5-6, with no clear D. The CDR3 runs 16 residues. V was shortened by 4 bases and J by 0 bases, with 14 bases between the two germline ends. The germline CDR1 and CDR2 sequences are SGHDT and YYEEEE. The chain's CDR3 is CASSRPEVSSGNTIYF. The DNA of the CDR3 is TGTGCCAGCAGCCGGCCTGAGGTGAGCTCTGGAAACACCATATATTTT. The complete variable domain, with remaining parts taken from reference TRBV5-6 and TRBJ1-3, reads DAGVTQSPTHLIKTRGQQVTLRCSPKSGHDTVSWYQQALGQGPQFIFQYYEEEERQRGNFPDRFSGHQFPNYSSELNVNALLLGDSALYLCASSRPEVSSGNTIYFGEGSWLTVV.

This chain joins TRBV19 and TRBJ2-7, with 14 bases aligning to TRBD2. Trimming at V came to 5 bases and at J to 4 bases, leaving 1 base not matched to a gene. The CDR3 runs 14 residues. The germline gives CDR1 LNHDA, CDR2 SQIVND (reference sequence). The CDR3 loop is CASSRLAGGYEQYF. CDR3 DNA: TGTGCCAGTAGTCGACTAGCGGGAGGGTACGAGCAGTACTTC. Based on the CDR3 plus reference TRBV19 and TRBJ2-7, the full variable domain is DGGITQSPKYLFRKEGQNVTLSCEQNLNHDAMYWYRQDPGQGLRLIYYSQIVNDFQKGDIAEGYSVSREKKESFPLTVTSAQKNPTAFYLCASSRLAGGYEQYFGPGTRLTVT.

The CDR3 loop is CASSLGQAGDEKLFF. The DNA of the CDR3 is TGTGCCAGCAGCTTGGGCCAGGCTGGGGATGAAAAACTGTTTTTT. The chain combines TRBV5-4 with TRBJ1-4; D unclear. From germline, CDR1 is SGHNT and CDR2 YYREEE (reference sequence). V lost 0 bases, J lost 6 bases, and 12 bases lay in between. This CDR3 has 15 residues.

The chain links TRBV2 to TRBJ1-5; D gene uncertain. V dropped 6 bases and J dropped 0 bases, with 9 bases sitting between them. CDR1 and CDR2 (germline): SNHLY, FYNNEI. This CDR3 has 14 residues. CDR3 in amino acids: CASSQTVSNQPQHF. The CDR3 coding sequence is TGTGCCAGCAGCCAAACTGTTAGCAATCAGCCCCAGCATTTT.

J is TRBJ1-1 and V is TRBV12-3 or TRBV12-4; the D gene is possibly TRBD1 (6 bases). The CDR3 runs 13 residues. Trimming left V 3 bases short and J 7 bases short, with 12 bases between. The CDR3, as DNA: TGTGCCAGCAGTTTCGGGGGGCTAGGTGAAGCTTTCTTT. Translated, it gives CASSFGGLGEAFF.

V is TRBV18 and J is TRBJ1-1, with TRBD1 matching over 9 bases. The ends lost 3 bases at V and 5 bases at J; junction bases unmatched: 7. This CDR3 has 15 amino acids. Germline V gene data show CDR1 as KGHSH and CDR2 as LQKENI. CDR3 sequence (DNA): TGTGCCAGCTCACCCCCGACAGGGGGGGAAACTGAAGCTTTCTTT. Amino acids: CASSPPTGGETEAFF. The full variable domain, in which reference TRBV18 and TRBJ1-1 provide the parts outside the CDR3, is NAGVMQNPRHLVRRRGQEARLRCSPMKGHSHVYWYRQLPEEGLKFMVYLQKENIIDESGMPKERFSAEFPKEGPSILRIQQVVRGDSAAYFCASSPPTGGETEAFFGQGTRLTVV.

The rearrangement links TRBV6-5 to TRBJ2-7; TRBD2 matches at 7 bases. The CDR3 is made up of 14 amino acids. V shed 5 bases and J 4 bases; nucleotides not matched to a gene: 8. In germline, CDR1 is MNHEY, CDR2 SVGAGI. As DNA, the CDR3 is TGTGCCAGCAGTCCCCTCGGACTAGTGTACGAGCAGTACTTC. Its protein product is CASSPLGLVYEQYF.